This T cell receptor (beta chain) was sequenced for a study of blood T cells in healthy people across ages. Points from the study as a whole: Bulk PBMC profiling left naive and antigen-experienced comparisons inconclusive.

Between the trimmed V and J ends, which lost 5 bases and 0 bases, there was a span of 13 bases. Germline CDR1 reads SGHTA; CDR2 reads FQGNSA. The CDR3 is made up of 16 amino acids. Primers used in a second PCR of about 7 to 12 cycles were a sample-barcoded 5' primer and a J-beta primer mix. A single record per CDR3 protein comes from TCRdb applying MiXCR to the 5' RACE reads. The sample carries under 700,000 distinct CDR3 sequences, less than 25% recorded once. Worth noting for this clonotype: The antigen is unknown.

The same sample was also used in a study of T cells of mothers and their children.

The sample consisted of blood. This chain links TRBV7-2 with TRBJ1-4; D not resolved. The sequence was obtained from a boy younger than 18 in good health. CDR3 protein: CASSPQTGTTNEKLFF. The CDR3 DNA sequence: TGTGCCAGCAGCCCACAGACCGGGACAACTAATGAAAAACTGTTTTTT.